The 27 T cell receptor beta chains reported below all come from one sample, sequenced in a study of shared clonotypes between healthy human individuals. The method was immunoSEQ multiplex PCR; TCRdb's version includes in-frame clones alone and lacks a portion of them. The sample carries fewer than 650,000 clones, around 77% recorded once. Sequencing was carried out using PBMCs. Receptor source: a middle-aged woman in good health. Some clones in this sample may be carry-over from other donors' samples.

This clone was observed many times. The rearrangement links TRBV18 to TRBJ2-3; D might be TRBD2 (6 bases). The CDR3 has 17 residues. Germline CDR1 is KGHSH and CDR2 is LQKENI. Trimming took off 0 bases at V and 5 bases at J, with 18 bases between the two ends. The CDR3 DNA reads TGTGCCAGCTCACCACCAATTTTTACTAGCCTAAGAGATACGCAGTATTTT. It codes for CASSPPIFTSLRDTQYF.

CDR3 in DNA: TGTGCCAGTAGGCCCTTGGGGCGGGAGGGGGACTACAATGAGCAGTTCTTC. Its translation: CASRPLGREGDYNEQFF. The chain couples TRBV19 to TRBJ2-1, with 9 bases identical to TRBD2. CDR1 is LNHDA and CDR2 is SQIVND in the germline V gene (reference sequence). The junction had 12 bases not matched to a gene; V was cut back by 6 bases and J by 3 bases. The CDR3 contains 17 residues.

The chain carries TRBV7-2 and TRBJ1-2; 8 positions agree with TRBD1. Germline V gene data show CDR1 as SGHTA and CDR2 as FQGNSA. The CDR3 is 15 residues long. The ends lost 5 bases at V and 3 bases at J; junction bases unmatched: 8. For the CDR3, the DNA is TGTGCCAGCAGCATACGACAGGGGATTGACTATGGCTACACCTTC. Residues: CASSIRQGIDYGYTF.

The gene calls are TRBV5-1 and TRBJ1-1; D is unresolved. Germline lookup yields CDR1 SGHRS and CDR2 YFSETQ. V dropped 2 bases and J dropped 1 base, with 6 bases sitting between them. This CDR3 is 13 amino acids long. CDR3 loop: CASSFDWNTEAFF. CDR3 DNA sequence: TGCGCCAGCAGCTTTGACTGGAACACTGAAGCTTTCTTT.

The chain uses TRBV23-1 and TRBJ2-1; 7 bases fit TRBD2. TRBV23-1 falls under the ORF class, with uncertain function. The CDR3 is made up of 15 amino acids. Losses at the gene ends were 7 bases for V and 5 bases for J; bases not matched to a gene: 11. CDR3 bases: TGCGCCAGCATTTGGAGGGCTAGCGGACACAATGAGCAGTTCTTC. Translating it yields CASIWRASGHNEQFF.

This clone was counted a single time. This chain uses TRBV7-3 with TRBJ2-2; possibly TRBD1 for D (5 bases). V lost 4 bases and J lost 5, with 11 bases in between. CDR1 is SGHTA and CDR2 is FQGTGA in the germline V gene. The CDR3 consists of 14 residues. CDR3 residues: CASSSAGWTGELFF. CDR3 nucleotides: TGTGCCAGCAGCTCCGCAGGGTGGACCGGGGAGCTGTTTTTT.

This chain connects TRBV19 to TRBJ2-7; D might be TRBD1 (6 bases). This CDR3 region has 14 residues. Germline V gives CDR1 LNHDA, CDR2 SQIVND (reference sequence). V lost 8 bases, J lost 0 bases, and 14 bases lay in between. Written as DNA, the CDR3 is TGTGCCAGTGGACCCCCAGGGGTCTCCTACGAGCAGTACTTC. It translates to CASGPPGVSYEQYF.

V usage is TRBV5-6 and J usage is TRBJ1-1; D remains unclear. The germline gives CDR1 SGHDT, CDR2 YYEEEE. CDR3 length: 13 residues. V lost 4 bases, J lost 4 bases, and 11 bases lay in between. The chain's CDR3 is CASSTASSTEAFF. As DNA, the CDR3 is TGTGCCAGCAGCACGGCCTCGAGCACTGAAGCTTTCTTT.

This clone came up a few times. The J gene is TRBJ2-5, the V gene TRBV19; 8 bases are shared with TRBD1. The CDR3 is made up of 15 amino acids. Losses at the gene ends were 6 bases for V and 5 bases for J; bases not matched to a gene: 11. CDR1 and CDR2 (germline): LNHDA, SQIVND (reference sequence). This CDR3 reads CASSLAGTGGETQYF. The CDR3 DNA reads TGTGCCAGTAGCTTAGCCGGGACAGGTGGGGAGACCCAGTACTTC.

The chain joins TRBV28 to TRBJ1-2; TRBD1 aligns across 8 bases. CDR3 length: 15 residues. V lost 6 bases and J lost 3; bases outside the gene matches: 9. Looked up from germline, CDR1 is MDHEN and CDR2 is SYDVKM. CDR3 protein: CASSAPGTGDYGYTF. CDR3 sequence (DNA): TGTGCCAGCAGCGCCCCCGGGACAGGCGACTATGGCTACACCTTC.

The chain employs TRBV30 and TRBJ2-3; possibly TRBD1 for D (5 bases). This CDR3 spans 13 amino acids. Trimming removed 3 bases at V and 1 base at J, with 8 bases between. From germline, CDR1 is GTSNPN and CDR2 SVGIG (reference sequence). The CDR3 spells CAWSPQGTDTQYF. The CDR3 DNA is TGTGCCTGGAGCCCACAGGGCACAGATACGCAGTATTTT.

The V call is TRBV7-3, the J call TRBJ2-5, with 10 bases that match TRBD2. TRBJ2-7 explains the end of the DNA better; the J call may be wrong. The germline V gene encodes CDR1 SGHTA and CDR2 FQGTGA. There are 16 residues in the CDR3. The chain's CDR3 is CASSSPGLADYYEQYF. DNA of the CDR3: TGTGCCAGCAGCTCCCCCGGACTAGCGGACTACTACGAGCAGTACTTC.

This chain uses TRBV27 with TRBJ1-4, with D perhaps TRBD1 (6 bases). Germline values: CDR1 MNHEY, CDR2 SMNVEV (reference sequence). The CDR3 sequence is 15 residues long. V was cut by 0 bases and J by 7 bases, with 12 bases left in between. This CDR3 is CASSLSGRGSEKLFF. The DNA for the CDR3 is TGTGCCAGCAGTTTATCAGGCAGGGGAAGTGAAAAACTGTTTTTT.

Worth noting for this clone: A read error may explain this, as a much larger clone is one base away. DNA for the CDR3: TGTGCCAGCAGCCAGAGACAGGACGTCACTGAAGCTTCCTTT. Translation: CASSQRQDVTEASF. The chain has TRBV4-2 and TRBJ1-1; D might be TRBD1 (6 bases). This CDR3 is 14 amino acids long. From germline, CDR1 is LGHNA and CDR2 YNFKEQ.

The chain joins TRBV5-1 to TRBJ2-4; 9 nucleotides match TRBD2. The CDR3 is 13 amino acids. J gave up 8 bases and V 7 bases, and 7 bases lay outside the gene matches. CDR1 and CDR2 from the germline V gene are SGHRS and YFSETQ. CDR3 residues: CASSVAGADIQYF. The CDR3 DNA reads TGCGCCAGCTCCGTAGCGGGAGCGGACATTCAGTACTTC.

This clone is a singleton in its sample. The chain has TRBV5-1 and TRBJ1-4; tentative D call: TRBD1 (5 bases). The V gene's germline CDR1 is SGHRS and CDR2 YFSETQ. The V end lost 4 bases, the J end lost 7 bases, and 14 bases lay between the germline ends. The CDR3 is made up of 14 amino acids. CDR3 region: CASSPPGGSEKLFF. CDR3 sequence (DNA): TGCGCCAGCAGCCCACCCGGGGGGAGTGAAAAACTGTTTTTT. Full variable domain (missing parts from reference TRBV5-1 and TRBJ1-4): KAGVTQTPRYLIKTRGQQVTLSCSPISGHRSVSWYQQTPGQGLQFLFEYFSETQRNKGNFPGRFSGRQFSNSRSEMNVSTLELGDSALYLCASSPPGGSEKLFFGSGTQLSVL.

The J gene is TRBJ2-3, the V gene TRBV7-8; 7 bases are a match to TRBD1. The CDR3 totals 14 residues. Germline-derived CDR1 and CDR2 are SGHVS and FQNEAQ. The trim removed 1 base at V and 6 bases at J, leaving 4 bases unmatched. The CDR3 loop reads CASSLGLGGDTQYF. The CDR3, as DNA: TGTGCCAGCAGCTTAGGCCTAGGGGGCGATACGCAGTATTTT.

On this clone: Other DNA sequences in the sample encode the same CDR3. The gene calls are TRBV7-6 and TRBJ2-5; D not resolved. Trimming took 0 bases from V and 5 from J, leaving 4 bases between them. CDR3 size: 12 residues. The germline V gene encodes CDR1 SGHVS and CDR2 FNYEAQ. The CDR3 DNA follows: TGTGCCAGCAGCTTAGCTCAGGAGACCCAGTACTTC. Its translation: CASSLAQETQYF. Combining the CDR3 with reference TRBV7-6 and TRBJ2-5 gives the whole variable domain GAGVSQSPRYKVTKRGQDVALRCDPISGHVSLYWYRQALGQGPEFLTYFNYEAQQDKSGLPNDRFSAERPEGSISTLTIQRTEQRDSAMYRCASSLAQETQYFGPGTRLLVL.

The chain employs TRBV30 and TRBJ2-3; 11 bases match TRBD2. Germline-derived CDR1 and CDR2 are GTSNPN and SVGIG (reference sequence). CDR3 length: 14 amino acids. The V segment lost 5 bases and the J segment 8 bases; nucleotides outside the gene matches: 9. The chain's CDR3 is CAWDRLAGGSTQYF. The CDR3 DNA reads as TGTGCCTGGGATCGGCTAGCGGGAGGATCTACGCAGTATTTT.

The J gene is TRBJ2-5, the V gene TRBV7-6; 7 nucleotides match TRBD2. Germline loops: CDR1 SGHVS, CDR2 FNYEAQ. The junction had 13 bases not matched to a gene; V was cut back by 1 base and J by 5 bases. The CDR3 contains 17 residues. The CDR3 protein is CASSLVGGRSFRETQYF. CDR3 coding DNA: TGTGCCAGCAGCTTAGTGGGCGGGAGAAGTTTCCGGGAGACCCAGTACTTC.

This clone was observed many times. This chain connects TRBV4-3 to TRBJ2-3; 8 bases align to TRBD2. This CDR3 is built from 15 residues. Germline V gene data show CDR1 as LGHNA and CDR2 as YSLEER. J lost 4 bases, V lost 1 base, and 4 bases had no gene match. The CDR3 DNA sequence: TGCGCCAGCAGCCAAGCGGGAGGGCCGGCAGATACGCAGTATTTT. Translation gives CASSQAGGPADTQYF.

The V and J genes are TRBV7-6 and TRBJ2-7, with D tentatively TRBD1 (5 bases). The CDR3 has 15 residues. CDR1 SGHVS and CDR2 FNYEAQ come from the germline V gene. The germline V and J ends were trimmed by 4 bases and 0 bases, with 13 bases remaining between them. CDR3 region: CASSSITGNSYEQYF. CDR3 DNA: TGTGCCAGCAGCTCAATTACAGGTAACTCCTACGAGCAGTACTTC.

This chain connects TRBV5-1 to TRBJ2-3; 8 bases fit TRBD1. J lost 2 bases, V lost 4 bases, and 6 bases had no gene match. Germline CDR1 SGHRS, CDR2 YFSETQ. The CDR3 spans 15 residues. CDR3 sequence (DNA): TGCGCCAGCAGCCAAGGACAGGGCTTCACAGATACGCAGTATTTT. It encodes CASSQGQGFTDTQYF.

The gene calls are TRBV25-1 and TRBJ2-3; D is uncertain. The V end lost 9 bases, the J end lost 2 bases, and 15 bases lay between the germline ends. The CDR3 runs 14 residues. Germline values: CDR1 MGHDK, CDR2 SYGVNS. The CDR3, as DNA: TGTGCCAGTTCGTTAAATACCCACACAGATACGCAGTATTTT. Translating it yields CASSLNTHTDTQYF. Looking up the rest from reference TRBV25-1 and TRBJ2-3 gives the full variable domain: EADIYQTPRYLVIGTGKKITLECSQTMGHDKMYWYQQDPGMELHLIHYSYGVNSTEKGDLSSESTVSRIRTEHFPLTLESARPSHTSQYLCASSLNTHTDTQYFGPGTRLTVL.

This clone was recorded once. The chain combines TRBV18 with TRBJ1-1; the D gene is possibly TRBD1 (6 bases). The CDR3 loop spans 14 amino acids. Germline V gene lookup returns CDR1 KGHSH and CDR2 LQKENI. Trimming removed 3 bases at V and 1 base at J, with 9 bases between. The CDR3 here is CASSPETGNTEAFF. CDR3 nucleotides: TGTGCCAGCTCACCGGAGACAGGGAACACTGAAGCTTTCTTT. Variable domain in full (rest from reference TRBV18 and TRBJ1-1): NAGVMQNPRHLVRRRGQEARLRCSPMKGHSHVYWYRQLPEEGLKFMVYLQKENIIDESGMPKERFSAEFPKEGPSILRIQQVVRGDSAAYFCASSPETGNTEAFFGQGTRLTVV.

As for this clone: A far larger clone is a single base away, which makes a read error likely. The chain joins TRBV25-1 to TRBJ2-5; TRBD1 matches at 9 bases. This CDR3 comprises 12 residues. Germline CDR1 and CDR2: MGHDK and SYGVNS. The chain's CDR3 is CASGTGTYEQHF. For the CDR3, the DNA is TGTGCCAGCGGGACAGGGACCTACGAGCAGCACTTC.

The chain couples TRBV7-2 to TRBJ2-5; the match to TRBD1 covers 7 bases. Germline V gives CDR1 SGHTA, CDR2 FQGNSA. Trimming took 1 base from V and 5 from J; bases not matched to a gene: 7. The CDR3 loop spans 15 amino acids. The CDR3 DNA reads TGTGCCAGCAGCTTAGGGAACAGGGGCGGTGAGACCCAGTACTTC. This encodes CASSLGNRGGETQYF.